These 30 T cell receptor beta chains came from one sample sequenced in a study of control samples from healthy donors and cancer patients. The assay was immunoSEQ multiplex PCR, and TCRdb's table has in-frame clones only and misses some. The sample has about 86,000 clones, approximately 93% seen once. The sample comprised blood. The receptors were gathered from a woman aged 25 to 39 in good health.

The sample holds one count of this clone. The V call is TRBV19, the J call TRBJ1-3, with 9 nucleotides matching TRBD1. The trim removed 3 bases at V and 0 bases at J, leaving 12 bases unmatched. CDR1 LNHDA and CDR2 SQIVND come from the germline V gene (reference sequence). CDR3 length: 19 amino acids. CDR3 sequence reads: CASSILLRTGAASGNTIYF. In DNA form, the CDR3 reads TGTGCCAGTAGTATCCTCCTTCGGACAGGGGCGGCCTCTGGAAACACCATATATTTT.

V and J are TRBV9 and TRBJ2-1; 9 bases are shared with TRBD1. After removal of 0 bases from V and 13 bases from J, the junction contained 14 bases not matched to a gene. Germline CDR1 is SGDLS and CDR2 is YYNGEE. The CDR3 has 16 residues. CDR3 DNA sequence: TGTGCCAGCAGCGTAGATTACAGGGGGCGTTCTGTCGCTCAGTTCTTC. Protein product: CASSVDYRGRSVAQFF.

This clone was seen just once. The chain employs TRBV7-8 and TRBJ2-7, with D possibly TRBD2 on 5 matching bases. Germline loops: CDR1 SGHVS, CDR2 FQNEAQ. Trimming shortened V by 5 bases and J by 3 bases, and 11 bases separated the two germline ends. The CDR3 contains 13 residues. The CDR3 DNA reads as TGTGCCAGCAGCCTCCGGGAAAACTACGAGCAGTACTTC. Its protein is CASSLRENYEQYF.

The chain combines TRBV13 with TRBJ1-1; D ambiguous. This CDR3 is built from 12 residues. Trimming pared 6 bases from V and 7 bases from J, leaving 12 bases between. CDR1 is PRHDT and CDR2 is FYEKMQ in the germline V gene (reference sequence). The DNA for the CDR3 is TGTGCCAGCAGTTATACATGGAATGAAGCTTTCTTT. Protein sequence: CASSYTWNEAFF.

The chain employs TRBV28 and TRBJ1-1; no reliable D call. Trimming cost V 6 bases and J 4 bases, with 18 bases left between them. The CDR3 totals 15 residues. The germline V gene encodes CDR1 MDHEN and CDR2 SYDVKM. As DNA, the CDR3 is TGTGCCAGCAGCCTACCGGGAACACGGAGCACTGAAGCTTTCTTT. Its protein is CASSLPGTRSTEAFF.

The chain links TRBV4-1 to TRBJ2-5; possible D gene TRBD2, 5 bases. The CDR3 runs to 14 residues. Trimming pared 1 base from V and 5 bases from J, leaving 11 bases between. Germline-derived CDR1 and CDR2 are MGHRA and YSYEKL. The CDR3 sequence: CASSQVGEFETQYF. CDR3 DNA: TGCGCCAGCAGCCAAGTTGGGGAGTTTGAGACCCAGTACTTC.

CDR3: CASSLGSNTGELFF. The CDR3 region has the DNA TGTGCCAGCAGCCTTGGCTCGAACACCGGGGAGCTGTTTTTT. The rearrangement joins TRBV28 to TRBJ2-2; D is unresolved. The CDR3 has 14 residues. Germline CDR1 MDHEN, CDR2 SYDVKM. V shed 6 bases and J shed 0 bases, with 8 bases lying between them.

This clone was seen a single time. The CDR3, as DNA: TGTGCCAGCAGCTTATCGGCAGGCGGCCGCTACACCTTC. Protein sequence: CASSLSAGGRYTF. The chain couples TRBV7-9 to TRBJ1-2; no definite D call. Per the germline V gene, CDR1 is SEHNR and CDR2 is FQNEAQ (reference sequence). The CDR3 length is 13 residues. V was trimmed by 2 bases and J by 9 bases, leaving 13 bases between them.

This clone was recorded once. Mismatch with germline at one junction end may stem from a read error. The CDR3 sequence is CASSLGLKGHQF. CDR3 bases: TGTGCCAGCAGTTTAGGTCTTAAGGGGCACCAATTT. The rearrangement joins TRBV12-3 or TRBV12-4 to TRBJ1-1; perhaps TRBD1 as D (5 bases). The CDR3 runs to 12 residues.

The chain recombines TRBV6-1 with TRBJ2-1; either TRBD1 or TRBD2 may fit D (6 bases each). Trimming pared 3 bases from V and 6 bases from J, leaving 15 bases between. The germline CDR1 and CDR2 sequences are MNHNS and SASEGT. CDR3 length: 15 amino acids. The CDR3 region has the DNA TGTGCCAGCAGTGATACGGGGGCCTCGGGCAATGAGCAGTTCTTC. It is translated as CASSDTGASGNEQFF.

The V call is TRBV4-1, the J call TRBJ1-1, with D maybe TRBD1 (5 bases). Trimming left V 1 base short and J 0 bases short, with 15 bases between. The V gene's germline CDR1 is MGHRA and CDR2 YSYEKL. The CDR3 runs to 17 residues. The CDR3 loop reads CASSQVGFRQLNTEAFF. Here the CDR3 DNA reads TGCGCCAGCAGCCAAGTCGGCTTCAGACAGTTGAACACTGAAGCTTTCTTT.

Remarks on this clone: Sequence at one end of the junction differs from germline and may be a read error. The chain couples TRBV5-6 to TRBJ1-3; the D is unclear. The germline V gene encodes CDR1 SGHDT and CDR2 YYEEEE. CDR3 size: 9 residues. The CDR3 DNA reads TGTGCCAGCAGCGGCCATTGGGTATTT. Translated: CASSGHWVF.

The chain couples TRBV5-1 to TRBJ1-4, with D hard to call. V lost 5 bases and J 3 bases, leaving 14 bases between the germline ends. Germline V lookup: CDR1 SGHRS, CDR2 YFSETQ. This CDR3 region has 15 residues. The DNA for the CDR3 is TGCGCCAGCAGACCCTCACTAGGCTCTAATGAAAAACTGTTTTTT. Translation: CASRPSLGSNEKLFF. Full variable domain (rest looked up from reference TRBV5-1 and TRBJ1-4): KAGVTQTPRYLIKTRGQQVTLSCSPISGHRSVSWYQQTPGQGLQFLFEYFSETQRNKGNFPGRFSGRQFSNSRSEMNVSTLELGDSALYLCASRPSLGSNEKLFFGSGTQLSVL.

The chain recombines TRBV15 with TRBJ1-1; maybe TRBD1 (5 bases). The CDR3 contains 15 residues. In germline, CDR1 is LNHNV, CDR2 YYDKDF (reference sequence). Trimming cost V 2 bases and J 7 bases, with 17 bases left between them. The CDR3 region has the DNA TGTGCCACCAGCAGAAATACACAGATTGACAGTGAAGCTTTCTTT. This sequence encodes CATSRNTQIDSEAFF.

This rearrangement joins TRBV2 to TRBJ1-6, with TRBD1 identical over 10 bases. CDR1 is SNHLY, CDR2 FYNNEI, per germline. J gave up 6 bases and V 2 bases, and 1 base lay outside the gene matches. The length of the CDR3 is 15 residues. CDR3 sequence reads: CASSERTGGNSPLHF. In DNA, the CDR3 is TGTGCCAGCAGTGAAAGGACAGGGGGTAATTCACCCCTCCACTTT.

The chain uses TRBV28 and TRBJ1-5, with 7 positions matching TRBD1. V lost 2 bases and J lost 5; bases outside the gene matches: 6. CDR1 is MDHEN and CDR2 is SYDVKM in the germline V gene. The CDR3 has 15 residues. This CDR3 is CASSLETGLYQPQHF. The CDR3 region has the DNA TGTGCCAGCAGTTTAGAGACAGGGTTGTATCAGCCCCAGCATTTT. The full variable domain, with the rest looked up from reference TRBV28 and TRBJ1-5, is DVKVTQSSRYLVKRTGEKVFLECVQDMDHENMFWYRQDPGLGLRLIYFSYDVKMKEKGDIPEGYSVSREKKERFSLILESASTNQTSMYLCASSLETGLYQPQHFGDGTRLSIL.

Comment on this clone: The sample holds other DNA sequences that translate to the same CDR3. The V gene is TRBV5-1, the J gene TRBJ1-1; possible D gene TRBD1, 5 bases. Germline values: CDR1 SGHRS, CDR2 YFSETQ. Trimming took off 1 base at V and 1 base at J, with 8 bases between the two ends. The CDR3 is 14 residues long. In DNA, the CDR3 is TGCGCCAGCAGCTTGTGGGGCCCGAACACTGAAGCTTTCTTT. It encodes CASSLWGPNTEAFF.

The chain combines TRBV4-1 with TRBJ2-3; D may be TRBD1 (6 bases). The CDR3 is 16 amino acids. The germline CDR1 and CDR2 sequences are MGHRA and YSYEKL. The ends were cut back, 4 bases at V and 1 base at J, with 15 bases in the middle. The CDR3 loop is CASSPGTHIRTDTQYF. In nucleotides, the CDR3 is TGCGCCAGCAGCCCTGGGACACATATACGCACAGATACGCAGTATTTT.

Only one count was recorded for this clone. This sequence joins TRBV4-1 and TRBJ2-2; the D gene could be TRBD1 or TRBD2 (6 bases each). The CDR3 contains 15 residues. The germline gives CDR1 MGHRA, CDR2 YSYEKL. The V gene lost 3 bases and the J gene lost 3 bases, with 11 bases spanning the gap. The CDR3 DNA is TGCGCCAGCAGCCATTGGGGGGCTGACACCGGGGAGCTGTTTTTT. This encodes CASSHWGADTGELFF.

The rearrangement joins TRBV9 to TRBJ1-4, with D tentatively TRBD1 (5 bases). Trimming left V 5 bases short and J 5 bases short, with 19 bases between. The V gene's germline CDR1 is SGDLS and CDR2 YYNGEE. This CDR3 spans 16 amino acids. The chain's CDR3 is CASSLEGTTANEKLFF. CDR3 nucleotide sequence: TGTGCCAGCAGTCTAGAGGGGACGACGGCGAATGAAAAACTGTTTTTT.

The chain carries TRBV28 and TRBJ1-5; D is uncertain. V shed 6 bases and J shed 4 bases, with 4 bases lying between them. CDR1 is MDHEN and CDR2 is SYDVKM in the germline V gene. The CDR3 sequence is 11 residues long. The CDR3 DNA follows: TGTGCCAGCAGCCGAAATCAGCCCCAGCATTTT. It is translated as CASSRNQPQHF.

The V call is TRBV7-8, the J call TRBJ2-1, with TRBD1 matching 8 bases. Losses at the gene ends were 1 base for V and 8 bases for J; bases not matched to a gene: 10. CDR3 length equals 16 residues. Germline V gene data show CDR1 as SGHVS and CDR2 as FQNEAQ. CDR3 amino acids: CASSLVGQGAGDEQFF. CDR3 sequence (DNA): TGTGCCAGCAGCTTAGTAGGGCAGGGGGCAGGGGATGAGCAGTTCTTC.

The rearrangement uses TRBV30 and TRBJ1-1; D unclear. This CDR3 region has 13 residues. Germline CDR1 and CDR2: GTSNPN and SVGIG (reference sequence). V was trimmed by 0 bases and J by 0 bases, leaving 5 bases between them. CDR3 in DNA: TGTGCCTGGAGTGTACAGATGAACACTGAAGCTTTCTTT. Its translation is CAWSVQMNTEAFF.

This sequence joins TRBV9 and TRBJ2-1; possibly TRBD1 or TRBD2 for D (5 bases each). The germline gives CDR1 SGDLS, CDR2 YYNGEE. This CDR3 region has 16 residues. The ends were cut back, 0 bases at V and 8 bases at J, with 18 bases in the middle. CDR3 in DNA: TGTGCCAGCAGCGTAGCTCAGGGCTTGAGGGTCCATGAGCAGTTCTTC. Translating it yields CASSVAQGLRVHEQFF.

The V call is TRBV4-1, the J call TRBJ1-2; 9 positions agree with TRBD1. This CDR3 spans 16 amino acids. Per the germline V gene, CDR1 is MGHRA and CDR2 is YSYEKL. V shed 1 base and J 5 bases; nucleotides not matched to a gene: 8. This chain's CDR3 is CASSQVFRDRGYGYTF. CDR3 in DNA: TGCGCCAGCAGCCAAGTCTTTCGCGACAGGGGGTATGGCTACACCTTC.

Notes on this clone: One end of the junction does not line up with germline, which may come from a read error. This rearrangement joins TRBV30 to TRBJ1-5, with D unresolved. The CDR3 totals 14 residues. Germline V gene data show CDR1 as GTSNPN and CDR2 as SVGIG (reference sequence). CDR3 protein: CAWSPRDSSQPQHF. For the CDR3, the DNA is TGTGCCTGGAGTCCTAGAGATAGCAGTCAGCCCCAGCATTTT. The full variable domain, with the rest looked up from reference TRBV30 and TRBJ1-5, is SQTIHQWPATLVQPVGSPLSLECTVEGTSNPNLYWYRQAAGRGLQLLFYSVGIGQISSEVPQNLSASRPQDRQFILSSKKLLLSDSGFYLCAWSPRDSSQPQHFGDGTRLSIL.

The chain uses TRBV19 and TRBJ2-2, with D maybe TRBD1 (5 bases). The ends were cut back, 10 bases at V and 1 base at J, with 13 bases in the middle. The V gene's germline CDR1 is LNHDA and CDR2 SQIVND (reference sequence). This CDR3 contains 14 residues. CDR3 region: CATLRQGNTGELFF. CDR3 in DNA: TGTGCCACCCTACGGCAGGGGAACACCGGGGAGCTGTTTTTT.

This sequence joins TRBV5-1 and TRBJ2-7, with D unresolved. V was shortened by 4 bases and J by 6 bases, with 8 bases between the two germline ends. CDR3 length equals 11 residues. CDR1 SGHRS and CDR2 YFSETQ come from the germline V gene. The CDR3 region has the DNA TGCGCCAGCAGCCCGGGTGTCGAGCAGTACTTC. Encoded protein: CASSPGVEQYF.

The chain joins TRBV7-6 to TRBJ2-5; TRBD2 aligns across 10 bases. The germline V gene has CDR1 SGHVS and CDR2 FNYEAQ. V lost 3 bases to trimming and J lost 5 bases; unmatched junction nucleotides: 9. This CDR3 comprises 16 residues. CDR3 in DNA: TGTGCCAGCAGCTTGGGCCCGGGACTAGCGCTGGAGACCCAGTACTTC. Translation gives CASSLGPGLALETQYF.

The gene calls are TRBV14 and TRBJ2-5, with D perhaps TRBD1 (6 bases). Germline CDR1 SGHDN, CDR2 FVKESK. Trimming shortened V by 4 bases and J by 5 bases, and 11 bases separated the two germline ends. The CDR3 consists of 13 residues. CDR3 sequence (DNA): TGTGCCAGCAGCCCTAACAGGGTTGAGACCCAGTACTTC. Protein: CASSPNRVETQYF.